This T cell receptor (beta chain) was documented in a study of CD8 T cells in ankylosing spondylitis. Trimming took off 4 bases at V and 3 bases at J, with 13 bases between the two ends. Germline-derived CDR1 and CDR2 are DFQATT and SNEGSKA (reference sequence). The CDR3 is 14 amino acids. One entry per CDR3 protein results from TCRdb running MiXCR on the 5' RACE reads. The table shows about 140,000 distinct CDR3 sequences, with 6.5% to 8.5% occurring only once. The sequence came from a male donor with ankylosing spondylitis. Sequencing was done on a sample of synovial fluid, either unsorted or a sorted T cell fraction (not recorded which). The chain couples TRBV20-1 to TRBJ1-5; D is uncertain. CDR3 sequence reads: CSANSGSVNQPQHF. CDR3 DNA: TGCAGTGCTAACTCGGGTAGCGTCAATCAGCCCCAGCATTTT.